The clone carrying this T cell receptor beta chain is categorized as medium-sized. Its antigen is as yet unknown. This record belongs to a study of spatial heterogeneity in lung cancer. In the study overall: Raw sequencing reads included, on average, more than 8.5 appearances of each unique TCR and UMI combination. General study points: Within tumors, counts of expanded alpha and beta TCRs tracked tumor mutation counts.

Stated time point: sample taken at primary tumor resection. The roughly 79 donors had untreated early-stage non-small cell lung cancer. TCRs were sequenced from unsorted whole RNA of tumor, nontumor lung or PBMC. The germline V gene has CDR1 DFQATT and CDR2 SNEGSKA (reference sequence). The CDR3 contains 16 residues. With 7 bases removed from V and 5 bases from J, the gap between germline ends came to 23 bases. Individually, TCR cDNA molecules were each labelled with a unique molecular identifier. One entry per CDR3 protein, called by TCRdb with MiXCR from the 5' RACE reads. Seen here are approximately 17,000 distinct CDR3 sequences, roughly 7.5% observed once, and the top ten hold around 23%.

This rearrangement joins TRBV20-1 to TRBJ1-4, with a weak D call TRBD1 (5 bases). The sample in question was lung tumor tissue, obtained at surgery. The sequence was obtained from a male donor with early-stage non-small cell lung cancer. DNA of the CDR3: TGCAGTGTACCCTCCAGCAGCGCCAGGGAAAATGAAAAACTGTTTTTT. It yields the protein CSVPSSSARENEKLFF.